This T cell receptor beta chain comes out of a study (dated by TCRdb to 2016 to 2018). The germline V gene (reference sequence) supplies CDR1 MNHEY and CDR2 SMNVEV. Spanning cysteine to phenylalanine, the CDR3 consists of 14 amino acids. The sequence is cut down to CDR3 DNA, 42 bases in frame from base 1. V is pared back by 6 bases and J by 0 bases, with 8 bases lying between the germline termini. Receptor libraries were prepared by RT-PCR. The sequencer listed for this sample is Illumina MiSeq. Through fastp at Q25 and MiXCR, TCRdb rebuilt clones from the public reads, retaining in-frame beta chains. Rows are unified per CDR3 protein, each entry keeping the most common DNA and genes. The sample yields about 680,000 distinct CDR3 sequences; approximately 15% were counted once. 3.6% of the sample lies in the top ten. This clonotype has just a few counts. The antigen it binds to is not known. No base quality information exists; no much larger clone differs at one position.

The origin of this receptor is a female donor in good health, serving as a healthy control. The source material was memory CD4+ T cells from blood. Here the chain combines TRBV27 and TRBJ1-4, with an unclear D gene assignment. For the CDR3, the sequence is CASRTLATNEKLFF. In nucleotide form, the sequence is TGTGCCAGCAGGACCCTGGCAACTAATGAAAAACTGTTTTTT.